This entry concerns a single T cell receptor (beta chain). The target antigen is unknown. The CDR3 has 14 amino acids. Between the trimmed V and J ends, which lost 5 bases and 2 bases, there was a span of 12 bases. Germline-derived CDR1 and CDR2 are SEHNR and FQNEAQ (reference sequence). This specimen comes from a study of CD8+ T cells in alopecia areata. Background on the study: Scoring of treated patients' severity used the percentage of affected scalp area.

Reverse transcription of extracted RNA yielded cDNA, which provided the sequencing template. Sequencing used immunoSEQ multiplex PCR; TCRdb keeps in-frame clones, though not all of them. The repertoire holds about 210,000 clones, with 50% to 75% as singletons. Documented treatment: oral pan-JAK inhibitor, 5-10 mg twice daily. Specimens obtained from alopecia areata patients comprised lesional scalp punch biopsies and peripheral blood. Study-level results: Only a single nonresponder existed, so baseline CD8+ expansion links stay unclear. Many expanded lesional clones stayed in scalp and blood while on tofacitinib.

This chain uses TRBV7-9 with TRBJ1-1; weak D call: TRBD1 (6 bases). This receptor was identified in a human donor with alopecia areata. The sample here was CD4+ T cells sorted from blood, taken at week 4, from a patient treated with tofacitinib. The CDR3, as DNA: TGTGCCAGCAGCCATGCACAGGGAAACACTGAAGCTTTCTTT. Translated, it gives CASSHAQGNTEAFF.